This record covers a single T cell receptor beta chain. Antigen specificity is unknown. Then a second PCR, running roughly 7 to 11 cycles, was carried out with a sample-barcoded 5' primer and a J-beta primer mix. Template switching added a 12-random-nucleotide identifier to every cDNA molecule. TCRdb ran MiXCR on the 5' RACE reads and lists one entry per CDR3 protein. The sample lists hundreds of thousands of distinct CDR3 sequences, 49% occurring once. This specimen comes from a study of blood T cells in healthy people across ages. Findings of the study overall: In long-lived donors, naive CD4+ cell counts and diversity exceeded those of aged donors. Per million T cells, TCR beta diversity dropped about linearly as age rose.

This CDR3 has 15 residues. The V gene lost 0 bases and the J gene lost 1 base, with 10 bases spanning the gap. Germline loops: CDR1 SGHRS, CDR2 YFSETQ. Sequencing input: blood. This sequence originates from a woman aged 55-75 years in good health. This rearrangement joins TRBV5-1 to TRBJ2-5; possible D gene TRBD2, 5 bases. CDR3 region: CASSLDGNSQETQYF. CDR3 DNA sequence: TGCGCCAGCAGCTTGGACGGGAACAGCCAAGAGACCCAGTACTTC.